This T cell receptor (beta chain) appears in the sequencing data of a study of cytomegalovirus exposure and HLA in healthy donors. Both 60 Vbeta primers and 13 Jbeta primers went into the PCR. TCRdb's table, derived via immunoSEQ multiplex PCR, lists solely in-frame clones and lacks some. Here the sample spans 150,000 to 200,000 clones, 75% being singletons. The V gene lost 2 bases and the J gene lost 4 bases, with 12 bases spanning the gap. The CDR3 loop spans 15 amino acids. The V gene's germline CDR1 is KGHSH and CDR2 LQKENI. This clone was seen a single time. The clonotype comes from a male donor in good health and CMV-seronegative. Sample: PBMCs. The J gene is TRBJ1-3, the V gene TRBV18; D remains unclear. In DNA form, the CDR3 reads TGTGCCAGCTCACCAGGATCAGGTGCAGGAAACACCATATATTTT. Its translation: CASSPGSGAGNTIYF.